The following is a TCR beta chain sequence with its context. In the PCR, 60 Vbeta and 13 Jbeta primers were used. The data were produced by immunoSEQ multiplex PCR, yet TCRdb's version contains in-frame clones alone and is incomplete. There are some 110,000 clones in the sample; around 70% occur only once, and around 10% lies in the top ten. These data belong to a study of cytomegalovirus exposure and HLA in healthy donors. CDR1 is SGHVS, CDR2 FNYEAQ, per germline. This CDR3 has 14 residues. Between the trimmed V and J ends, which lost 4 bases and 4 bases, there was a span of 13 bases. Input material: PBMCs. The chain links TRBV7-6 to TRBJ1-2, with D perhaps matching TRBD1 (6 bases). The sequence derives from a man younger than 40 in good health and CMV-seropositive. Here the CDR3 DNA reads TGTGCCAGCAGCTCGTACAGGGCGCGCTATGGCTACACCTTC. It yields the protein CASSSYRARYGYTF.